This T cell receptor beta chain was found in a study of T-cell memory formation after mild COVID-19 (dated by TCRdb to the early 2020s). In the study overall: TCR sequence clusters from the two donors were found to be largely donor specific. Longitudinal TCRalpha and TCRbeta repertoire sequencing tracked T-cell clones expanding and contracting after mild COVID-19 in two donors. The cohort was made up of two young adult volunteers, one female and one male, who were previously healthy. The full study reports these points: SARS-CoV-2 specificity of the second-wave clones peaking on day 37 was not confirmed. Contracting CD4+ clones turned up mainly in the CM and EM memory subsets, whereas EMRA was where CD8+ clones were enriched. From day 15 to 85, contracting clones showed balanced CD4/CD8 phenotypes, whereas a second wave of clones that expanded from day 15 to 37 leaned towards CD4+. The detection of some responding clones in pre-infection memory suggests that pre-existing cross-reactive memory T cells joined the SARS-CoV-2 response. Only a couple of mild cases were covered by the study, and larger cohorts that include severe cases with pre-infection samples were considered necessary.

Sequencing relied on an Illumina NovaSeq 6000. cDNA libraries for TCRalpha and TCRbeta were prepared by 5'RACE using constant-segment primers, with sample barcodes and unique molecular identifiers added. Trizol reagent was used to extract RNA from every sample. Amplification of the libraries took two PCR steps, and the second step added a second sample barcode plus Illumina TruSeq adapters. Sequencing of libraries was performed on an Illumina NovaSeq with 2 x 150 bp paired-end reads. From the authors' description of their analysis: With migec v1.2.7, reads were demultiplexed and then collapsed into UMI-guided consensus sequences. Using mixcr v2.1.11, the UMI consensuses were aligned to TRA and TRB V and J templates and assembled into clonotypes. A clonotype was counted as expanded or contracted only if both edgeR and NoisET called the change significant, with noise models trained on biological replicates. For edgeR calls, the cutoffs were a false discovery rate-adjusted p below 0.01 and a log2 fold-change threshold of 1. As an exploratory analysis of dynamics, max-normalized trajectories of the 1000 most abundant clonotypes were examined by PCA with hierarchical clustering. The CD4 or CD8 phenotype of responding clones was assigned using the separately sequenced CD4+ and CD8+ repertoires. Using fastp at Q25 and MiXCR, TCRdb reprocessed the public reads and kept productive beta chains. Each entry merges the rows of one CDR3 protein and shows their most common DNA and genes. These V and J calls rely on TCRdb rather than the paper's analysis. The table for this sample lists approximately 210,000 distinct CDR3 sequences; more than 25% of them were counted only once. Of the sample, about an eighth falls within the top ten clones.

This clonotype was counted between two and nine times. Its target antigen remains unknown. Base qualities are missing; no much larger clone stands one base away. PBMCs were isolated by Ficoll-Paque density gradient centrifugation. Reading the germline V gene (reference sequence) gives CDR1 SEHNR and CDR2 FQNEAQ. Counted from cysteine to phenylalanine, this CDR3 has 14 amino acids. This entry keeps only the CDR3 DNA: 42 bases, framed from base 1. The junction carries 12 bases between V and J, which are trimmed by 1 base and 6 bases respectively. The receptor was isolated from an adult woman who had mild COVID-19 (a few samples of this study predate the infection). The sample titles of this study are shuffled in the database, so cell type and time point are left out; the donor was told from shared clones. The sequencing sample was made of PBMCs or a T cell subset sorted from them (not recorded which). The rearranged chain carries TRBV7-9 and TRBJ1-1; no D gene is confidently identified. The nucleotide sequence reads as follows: TGTGCCAGCAGCTTAGGCGGAAGGGTTCCTGAAGCTTTCTTT. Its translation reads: CASSLGGRVPEAFF.